This T cell receptor beta chain comes out of a study of blood T cell repertoires in COVID-19. Study-wide background: Spain, Italy and the United States supplied samples that represented acute and convalescent COVID-19.

This CDR3 is built from 14 residues. V shed 1 base and J shed 0 bases, with 7 bases lying between them. Germline CDR1 and CDR2: MGHRA and YSYEKL. In the original processing: From reference gene primer amplification, estimates of nucleated cell counts were derived. The table came from immunoSEQ multiplex PCR; TCRdb's copy has only in-frame clones and leaves some out. That table furnishes V, J and clone size, whereas the DNA furnished D and trimming. The sample yields around 23,000 clones, 75% to 90% seen once. This clone was counted only a few times. Input material: peripheral blood. This sequence was found in a human donor with acute or convalescent COVID-19. The donor label of this sample is uncertain. The gene calls are TRBV4-1 and TRBJ2-7, with a possible D match to TRBD2 (5 bases). This chain's CDR3 is CASSQASYSYEQYF. For the CDR3, the DNA is TGCGCCAGCAGCCAAGCTAGCTACTCCTACGAGCAGTACTTC.